One and the same sample provided the 24 T cell receptor beta chains below, sequenced in a study of T-cell reconstitution after alpha-beta-depleted transplantation in children. Unique molecular identifiers featured in how the TCRbeta library was prepared. Using its own MiXCR run on the PCR reads, TCRdb lists one record per CDR3 protein. The repertoire holds hundreds of thousands of distinct CDR3 sequences, with 16% as singletons. The sequencing here drew on PBMCs, mostly from graft donor cells, taken 360 days after TCRalphabeta/CD19-depleted stem cell transplant. All receptors derive from a boy younger than two who had a stem cell transplant for Wiskott-Aldrich syndrome, so the T cells may come from the graft donor.

The table lists this clonotype with a few counts. One end of the junction varies from germline; a read error may be responsible. V gene TRBV20-1 combines with J gene TRBJ2-1; D remains ambiguous. The CDR3 runs 13 residues. Germline-derived CDR1 and CDR2 are DFQATT and SNEGSKA (reference sequence). CDR3 protein: CSVRSNNHNEQFF. In DNA, the CDR3 is TGCAGTGTTAGATCGAATAACCACAATGAGCAGTTCTTC.

This clonotype was seen more than once but under ten times. The chain uses TRBV2 and TRBJ1-2, with D unresolved. The CDR3 is 15 amino acids. Germline V gives CDR1 SNHLY, CDR2 FYNNEI. The germline V and J ends were trimmed by 4 bases and 4 bases, with 16 bases remaining between them. The CDR3 loop is CASSAPSGLPYGYTF. The CDR3 region has the DNA TGTGCCAGCAGTGCTCCTTCGGGCCTCCCCTATGGCTACACCTTC.

The genes are TRBV30 and TRBJ2-3; TRBD2 is a possible D gene (5 bases). Deletions cut 0 bases from V and 5 bases from J, with 9 bases between. The CDR3 length is 13 residues. Germline CDR1 reads GTSNPN; CDR2 reads SVGIG (reference sequence). In DNA, the CDR3 is TGTGCCTGGAGTGTGAGGGCGGAAGATACGCAGTATTTT. It encodes CAWSVRAEDTQYF.

The chain joins TRBV7-9 to TRBJ2-3; D is unclear. CDR1 and CDR2 from the germline V gene are SEHNR and FQNEAQ (reference sequence). This CDR3 region has 16 residues. Deletions cut 5 bases from V and 2 bases from J, with 17 bases between. CDR3 protein: CASSHPVPRYTDTQYF. The CDR3 DNA reads as TGTGCCAGCAGCCACCCCGTTCCCCGCTACACAGATACGCAGTATTTT.

The genes are TRBV20-1 and TRBJ1-1, with D perhaps matching TRBD1 (5 bases). Trimming removed 3 bases at V and 1 base at J, with 12 bases between. The CDR3 has 14 residues. The V gene's germline CDR1 is DFQATT and CDR2 SNEGSKA (reference sequence). CDR3 nucleotide sequence: TGCAGTGCTAGCGCGACAGTTCGGAACACTGAAGCTTTCTTT. Translation: CSASATVRNTEAFF.

V usage is TRBV5-1 and J usage is TRBJ1-6; possibly TRBD1 for D (5 bases). CDR1 and CDR2 (germline): SGHRS, YFSETQ. The length of the CDR3 is 14 residues. V shed 4 bases and J shed 7 bases, with 12 bases lying between them. The CDR3 nucleotides are TGCGCCAGCAGCCCGGGGCAAAGCAATTCACCCCTCCACTTT. Translating gives CASSPGQSNSPLHF.

This clonotype was found a few times. This rearrangement joins TRBV2 to TRBJ2-7, with TRBD1 as a possible D gene (7 bases). Between the trimmed V and J ends, which lost 2 bases and 6 bases, there was a span of 17 bases. CDR1 and CDR2 from the germline V gene are SNHLY and FYNNEI. The CDR3 loop spans 15 amino acids. This chain's CDR3 is CASSETAAGGSEQYF. CDR3 coding DNA: TGTGCCAGCAGTGAAACTGCGGCAGGGGGGAGCGAGCAGTACTTC.

This chain connects TRBV7-8 to TRBJ2-1, with 8 bases matching TRBD2. V lost 0 bases to trimming and J lost 9 bases; unmatched junction nucleotides: 13. From germline, CDR1 is SGHVS and CDR2 FQNEAQ. The CDR3 sequence is 17 residues long. CDR3 protein: CASSLAMAGGIYAEQFF. The CDR3 region has the DNA TGTGCCAGCAGCTTAGCTATGGCGGGAGGCATCTACGCTGAGCAGTTCTTC.

The sample holds a few counts of this clonotype. The CDR3 here is CSARTGYHTDTQYF. DNA of the CDR3: TGCAGTGCTAGGACAGGGTATCACACAGATACGCAGTATTTT. The V gene is TRBV20-1, the J gene TRBJ2-3; 7 bases match TRBD1. This CDR3 is built from 14 residues. The germline gives CDR1 DFQATT, CDR2 SNEGSKA (reference sequence). Germline trimming cut 3 bases from V and 2 bases from J; bases unmatched to any gene: 5.

This clonotype was seen a few times. The V call is TRBV20-1, the J call TRBJ1-4; no clear D. CDR1 is DFQATT and CDR2 is SNEGSKA in the germline V gene (reference sequence). The CDR3 covers 13 residues. The ends were cut back, 2 bases at V and 5 bases at J, with 9 bases in the middle. Here the CDR3 reads CSARSPPNEKLFF. CDR3 coding DNA: TGCAGTGCTAGATCCCCCCCGAATGAAAAACTGTTTTTT.

This clonotype occurred a few times. The J gene is TRBJ1-2, the V gene TRBV5-1, with D possibly being TRBD1 (6 bases). This CDR3 has 16 amino acids. Germline V gene data show CDR1 as SGHRS and CDR2 as YFSETQ. Trimming took 1 base from V and 4 from J, leaving 17 bases between them. CDR3 nucleotide sequence: TGCGCCAGCAGCTTGACCACAGGGATCCCCCTCTATGGCTACACCTTC. Its protein product is CASSLTTGIPLYGYTF.

As to this clonotype: No conserved phenylalanine or tryptophan is present at the end of the CDR3, so a read error is the likely explanation. This chain connects TRBV7-9 to TRBJ1-1; D is possibly TRBD1 (5 bases). The germline V gene encodes CDR1 SEHNR and CDR2 FQNEAQ (reference sequence). V was shortened by 1 base and J by 10 bases, with 13 bases between the two germline ends. This CDR3 is 13 amino acids long. In DNA, the CDR3 is TGTGCCAGCAGCTTAGTGGGGGGGGGACGAGCTTTCCTT. Translating it yields CASSLVGGGRAFL.

This clonotype occurred a few times. V is TRBV18 and J is TRBJ2-7; no definite D call. The V end was cut by 2 bases, the J end by 1 base, with 9 bases between. The CDR3 contains 14 residues. Per the germline V gene, CDR1 is KGHSH and CDR2 is LQKENI. CDR3 DNA sequence: TGTGCCAGCTCACCAGTCACTACATCCTACGAGCAGTACTTC. Residues: CASSPVTTSYEQYF.

The sample holds many counts of this clonotype. The rearrangement uses TRBV28 and TRBJ1-3; D unclear. From germline, CDR1 is MDHEN and CDR2 SYDVKM. Trimming removed 7 bases from V and 4 bases from J, with 5 bases in between. The CDR3 is made up of 11 amino acids. This CDR3 reads CASILGNTIYF. The DNA for the CDR3 is TGTGCCAGCATCTTGGGAAACACCATATATTTT.

This clonotype was counted only a few times. J is TRBJ2-1 and V is TRBV11-2, with D possibly being TRBD1 or TRBD2 (5 bases each). CDR3 length: 15 amino acids. CDR1 is SGHAT and CDR2 is FQNNGV in the germline V gene. With 0 bases removed from V and 8 bases from J, the gap between germline ends came to 14 bases. The CDR3 DNA sequence: TGTGCCAGCAGCTTAGATTCGGGCAGGGACCATGAGCAGTTCTTC. Residues: CASSLDSGRDHEQFF.

This clonotype was seen a few times. The rearrangement uses TRBV29-1 and TRBJ2-2; weak D call: TRBD1 (5 bases). Germline assignment: CDR1 SQVTM and CDR2 ANQGSEA. The CDR3 runs 12 residues. With 7 bases removed from V and 1 base from J, the gap between germline ends came to 7 bases. The DNA of the CDR3 is TGCAGCGCTGGACAGAACACCGGGGAGCTGTTTTTT. Translating it yields CSAGQNTGELFF.

This clonotype was picked up a small number of times. The chain combines TRBV28 with TRBJ1-4, with TRBD1 matching over 7 bases. V shed 5 bases, J shed 4 bases, and the junction held 4 bases outside the gene matches. The germline gives CDR1 MDHEN, CDR2 SYDVKM. This CDR3 is built from 14 residues. The CDR3 reads CASSPGGINEKLFF. CDR3 in DNA: TGTGCCAGCAGTCCAGGGGGAATTAATGAAAAACTGTTTTTT. Based on the CDR3 plus reference TRBV28 and TRBJ1-4, the full variable domain is DVKVTQSSRYLVKRTGEKVFLECVQDMDHENMFWYRQDPGLGLRLIYFSYDVKMKEKGDIPEGYSVSREKKERFSLILESASTNQTSMYLCASSPGGINEKLFFGSGTQLSVL.

CDR3 nucleotides: TGTGCCAGCAGCTTCCCCGCTAGCGGACAAGAGACCCAGTACTTC. Amino acid sequence: CASSFPASGQETQYF. This chain uses TRBV7-9 with TRBJ2-5, with 7 bases that match TRBD2. This CDR3 region has 15 residues. CDR1 is SEHNR and CDR2 is FQNEAQ in the germline V gene (reference sequence). V gave up 3 bases and J gave up 2 bases; unmatched junction bases: 6.

A note on this clonotype: This likely comes from a read error, as the CDR3 has no conserved phenylalanine or tryptophan at its end. The CDR3 here is CASSPNRANYGYTC. CDR3 bases: TGTGCCAGCTCACCAAACAGAGCTAACTATGGCTACACCTGC. The chain combines TRBV18 with TRBJ1-2; no clear D. Per the germline V gene, CDR1 is KGHSH and CDR2 is LQKENI. The V gene lost 2 bases and the J gene lost 0 bases, with 7 bases spanning the gap. The CDR3 has 14 residues.

This clonotype was seen more than once but under ten times. This rearrangement joins TRBV7-9 to TRBJ1-5, with 9 bases identical to TRBD1. The V gene end was trimmed by 1 base and the J gene end by 4 bases; junction bases not matched to a gene: 8. The CDR3 loop spans 17 amino acids. CDR1 SEHNR and CDR2 FQNEAQ come from the germline V gene (reference sequence). CDR3 in amino acids: CASSLGTGVMGNQPQHF. The CDR3 nucleotides are TGTGCCAGCAGCTTAGGGACAGGGGTGATGGGGAATCAGCCCCAGCATTTT.

This clonotype appeared many times. V and J are TRBV24-1 and TRBJ1-2, with D tentatively TRBD1 (5 bases). V was clipped by 1 base and J by 2 bases, with 10 bases between them. Germline lookup yields CDR1 KGHDR and CDR2 SFDVKD. This CDR3 is 15 amino acids long. In nucleotides, the CDR3 is TGTGCCACCAGTGATTTTCGGGAGGGGAACTATGGCTACACCTTC. Its protein product is CATSDFREGNYGYTF.

The chain recombines TRBV30 with TRBJ2-3; D unresolved. Trimming took 4 bases from V and 1 from J, leaving 12 bases between them. Per germline, CDR1 GTSNPN and CDR2 SVGIG (reference sequence). CDR3 length: 14 amino acids. The CDR3 coding sequence is TGTGCCTGGAATCTGGGGAAAGGCACAGATACGCAGTATTTT. Translating it yields CAWNLGKGTDTQYF.

For this clonotype: An end of the junction does not agree with germline; a read error may underlie this. The V gene is TRBV20-1, the J gene TRBJ1-2, with D tentatively TRBD1 (6 bases). CDR1 is DFQATT and CDR2 is SNEGSKA in the germline V gene (reference sequence). The CDR3 length is 16 residues. The CDR3 spells CCARDRALQGPWGYTF. CDR3 coding DNA: TGCTGTGCTAGAGATCGGGCCCTACAGGGCCCGTGGGGCTACACCTTC.

This clonotype showed up just a few times. V gene TRBV5-1 combines with J gene TRBJ1-2; TRBD1 agrees at 7 bases. V lost 4 bases to trimming and J lost 4 bases; unmatched junction nucleotides: 4. The CDR3 length is 13 residues. Germline CDR1 and CDR2: SGHRS and YFSETQ. This CDR3 is CASSRDSPYGYTF. The CDR3 nucleotides are TGCGCCAGCAGCCGGGACAGCCCCTATGGCTACACCTTC.